Listed here are 5 T cell receptor beta chains from one sample, sequenced in a study of T cell repertoires in cytomegalovirus infection (dated by TCRdb to about 2019). The sample was run on an Illumina HiSeq 1500. In TCRdb, the public reads were trimmed at Q25 with fastp and aligned with MiXCR, with productive beta chains retained. Here each entry gathers all rows of one CDR3 protein and keeps the most common genes and DNA. For this sample the table gives a few hundred thousand distinct CDR3 sequences, of which about 40% were detected only once. The ten largest clones capture 48% of the sample. Their antigens remain unidentified. The sample's treatment or condition label is to be understood as: in vitro stimulation with specific CMV peptide epitopes to enrich CMV-specific T cells. The material sequenced was cultured PBMCs, taken from culture after CMV antigen stimulation. These receptors were collected from a human donor in good health (CMV status not recorded). Some clones in this sample may be carry-over from other donors' samples.

J is TRBJ2-7 and V is TRBV2; D remains unclear. Germline CDR1 SNHLY, CDR2 FYNNEI. The CDR3 consists of 12 residues. V was cut by 6 bases and J by 13 bases, with 19 bases left in between. DNA of the CDR3: TGTGCCAGCAGCCCCCGGGCTGATCCGCACTACTTC. Its translation is CASSPRADPHYF.

This chain uses TRBV7-2 with TRBJ1-5; 8 nucleotides agree with TRBD1. The germline CDR1 and CDR2 sequences are SGHTA and FQGNSA. Trimming at V came to 1 base and at J to 3 bases, leaving 5 bases not matched to a gene. The CDR3 totals 16 residues. CDR3 DNA: TGTGCCAGCAGCTTAGACAGACAGGGGAACAATCAGCCCCAGCATTTT. Its protein product is CASSLDRQGNNQPQHF.

The chain recombines TRBV11-3 with TRBJ2-1, with a possible D match to TRBD1 (5 bases). Germline V gives CDR1 SGHNT, CDR2 YENEEA. The germline V and J ends were trimmed by 5 bases and 5 bases, with 19 bases remaining between them. The CDR3 runs to 16 residues. This CDR3 is CASSPNPTGPHNEQFF. In DNA form, the CDR3 reads TGTGCCAGCAGCCCGAACCCCACAGGCCCCCACAATGAGCAGTTCTTC.

The V call is TRBV5-1, the J call TRBJ2-3; 11 bases map to TRBD2. Germline V gives CDR1 SGHRS, CDR2 YFSETQ. V shed 3 bases, J shed 2 bases, and the junction held 2 bases outside the gene matches. The CDR3 is 15 residues long. As DNA, the CDR3 is TGCGCCAGCAGCTGGACTAGCGGGTACACAGATACGCAGTATTTT. Amino acid sequence: CASSWTSGYTDTQYF.

This clonotype occurred many times. At one end the junction does not follow the germline gene, possibly because of a read error. This sequence joins TRBV11-2 and TRBJ2-5; D not resolved. The CDR3 is made up of 12 amino acids. The V gene's germline CDR1 is SGHAT and CDR2 FQNNGV. CDR3: CASSSNQETQYF. The CDR3 region has the DNA TGTGCCAGCAGCTCGAACCAGGAGACCCAGTACTTC.